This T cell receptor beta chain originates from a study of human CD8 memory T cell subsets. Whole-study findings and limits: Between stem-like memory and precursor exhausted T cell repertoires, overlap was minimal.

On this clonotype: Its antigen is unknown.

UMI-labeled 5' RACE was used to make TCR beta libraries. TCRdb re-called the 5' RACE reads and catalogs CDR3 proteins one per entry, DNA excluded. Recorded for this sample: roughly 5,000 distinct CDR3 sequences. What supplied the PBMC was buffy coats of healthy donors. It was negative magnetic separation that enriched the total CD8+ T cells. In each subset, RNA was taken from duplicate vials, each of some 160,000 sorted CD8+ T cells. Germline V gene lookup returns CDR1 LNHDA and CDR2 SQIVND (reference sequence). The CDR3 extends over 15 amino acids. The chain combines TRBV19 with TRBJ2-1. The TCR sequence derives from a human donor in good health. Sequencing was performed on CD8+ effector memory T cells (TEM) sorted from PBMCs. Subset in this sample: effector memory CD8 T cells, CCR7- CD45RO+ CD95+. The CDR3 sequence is CASSIDISSYNEQFF.